The clone carrying this TCR beta chain was found many times. These data belong to a study of neurological immune-mediated disorders. Using its own MiXCR run on the 5' RACE reads, TCRdb lists one record per CDR3 protein. The data contain tens of thousands of distinct CDR3 sequences, 10% of them singletons. The TCR originated in a man in his forties in good health. The sequenced material came from PBMCs.

The CDR3 coding sequence is TGTGCCAGCAGTTTGCCGGGCGGGATACAGGGGGATACGCAGTATTTT. Its translation: CASSLPGGIQGDTQYF. V gene TRBV12-3 or TRBV12-4 combines with J gene TRBJ2-3, with D perhaps TRBD1 (7 bases). The V end was cut by 3 bases, the J end by 6 bases, with 19 bases between. This CDR3 is 16 amino acids long.